The sequence of this T cell receptor beta chain was determined in a study of post-analysis software for immune sequencing data. A single count supports this clonotype. What it recognizes is unknown. Prepared TCR beta cDNA libraries contained unique molecular identifiers. MiXCR, applied by TCRdb to the PCR reads, yields one record per CDR3 protein. The sample has about 460,000 distinct CDR3 sequences, under 55% seen once; the top ten hold 12%. General study points: With TRBV5-6, TRBV5-1 and TRBV20-1 included, a handful of TRBV segments were more frequent in patients than in controls.

V lost 0 bases to trimming and J lost 1 base; unmatched junction nucleotides: 7. This CDR3 is built from 17 residues. The V gene's germline CDR1 is DFQATT and CDR2 SNEGSKA (reference sequence). The chain couples TRBV20-1 to TRBJ2-1; 9 bases agree with TRBD2. Specimen: blood. This clonotype was sampled from a girl between 10 and 17 years old with multiple sclerosis. The CDR3 DNA is TGCAGTGCTAGAGATCACGGGGGACTAGCTTCCTACAATGAGCAGTTCTTC. Translation: CSARDHGGLASYNEQFF.